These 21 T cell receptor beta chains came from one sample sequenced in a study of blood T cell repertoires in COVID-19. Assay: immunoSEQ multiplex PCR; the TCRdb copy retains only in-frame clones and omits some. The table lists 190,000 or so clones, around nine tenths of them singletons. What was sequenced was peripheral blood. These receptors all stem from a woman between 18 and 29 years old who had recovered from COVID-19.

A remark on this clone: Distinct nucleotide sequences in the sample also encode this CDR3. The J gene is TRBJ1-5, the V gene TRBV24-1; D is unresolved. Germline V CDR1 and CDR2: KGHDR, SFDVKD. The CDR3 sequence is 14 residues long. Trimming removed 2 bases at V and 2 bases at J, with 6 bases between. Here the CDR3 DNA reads TGTGCCACCAGTGATTCGCGGGGCAATCAGCCCCAGCATTTT. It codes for CATSDSRGNQPQHF.

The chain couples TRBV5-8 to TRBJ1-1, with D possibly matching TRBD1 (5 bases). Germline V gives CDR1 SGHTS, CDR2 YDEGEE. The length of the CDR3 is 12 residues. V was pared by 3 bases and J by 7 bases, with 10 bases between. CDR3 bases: TGTGCCAGCAGCTCTGAAAGGGGTGAAGCTTTCTTT. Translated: CASSSERGEAFF.

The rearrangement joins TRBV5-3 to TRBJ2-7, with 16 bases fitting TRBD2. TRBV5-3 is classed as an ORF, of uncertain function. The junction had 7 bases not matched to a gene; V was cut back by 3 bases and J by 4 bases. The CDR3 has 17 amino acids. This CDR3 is CARSYEPGLAGGYEQYV. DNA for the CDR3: TGTGCCAGAAGCTACGAACCGGGACTAGCGGGAGGGTACGAGCAGTACGTC.

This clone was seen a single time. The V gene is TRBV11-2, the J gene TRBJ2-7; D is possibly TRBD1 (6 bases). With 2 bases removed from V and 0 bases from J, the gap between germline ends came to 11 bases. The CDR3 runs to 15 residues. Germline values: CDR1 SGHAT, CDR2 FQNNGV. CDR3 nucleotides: TGTGCCAGCAGCTTAAGGGCAGGGGCCTCCTACGAGCAGTACTTC. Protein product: CASSLRAGASYEQYF.

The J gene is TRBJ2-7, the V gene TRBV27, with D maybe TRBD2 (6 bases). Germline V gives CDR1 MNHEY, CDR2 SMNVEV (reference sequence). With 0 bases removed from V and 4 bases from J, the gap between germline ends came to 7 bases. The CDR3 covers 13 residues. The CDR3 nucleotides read TGTGCCAGCAGTTTATCGGGAGGTTACGAGCAGTACTTC. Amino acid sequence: CASSLSGGYEQYF.

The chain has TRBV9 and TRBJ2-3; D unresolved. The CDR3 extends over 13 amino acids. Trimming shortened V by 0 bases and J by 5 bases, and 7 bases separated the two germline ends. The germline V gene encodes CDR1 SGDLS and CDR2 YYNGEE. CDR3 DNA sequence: TGTGCCAGCAGCGTAGAAAATAGAGATACGCAGTATTTT. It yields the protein CASSVENRDTQYF.

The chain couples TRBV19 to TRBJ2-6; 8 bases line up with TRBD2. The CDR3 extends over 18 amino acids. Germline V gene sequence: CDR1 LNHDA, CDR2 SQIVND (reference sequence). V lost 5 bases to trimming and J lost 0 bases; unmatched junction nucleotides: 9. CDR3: CASSVGPGGSSGANVLTF. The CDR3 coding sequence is TGTGCCAGTAGTGTTGGGCCGGGGGGGAGCTCTGGGGCCAACGTCCTGACTTTC.

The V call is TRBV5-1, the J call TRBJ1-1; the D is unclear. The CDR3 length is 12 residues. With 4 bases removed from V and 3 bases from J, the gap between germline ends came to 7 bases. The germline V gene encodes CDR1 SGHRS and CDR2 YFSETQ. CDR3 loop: CASSGPHTEAFF. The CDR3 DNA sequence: TGCGCCAGCAGCGGGCCGCACACTGAAGCTTTCTTT.

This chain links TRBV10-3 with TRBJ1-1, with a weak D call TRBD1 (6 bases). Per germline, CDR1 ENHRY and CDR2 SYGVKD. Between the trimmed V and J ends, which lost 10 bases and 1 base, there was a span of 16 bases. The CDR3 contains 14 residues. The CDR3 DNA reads TGTGCCACCCAACGGCAGGGACAGAACACTGAAGCTTTCTTT. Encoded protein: CATQRQGQNTEAFF.

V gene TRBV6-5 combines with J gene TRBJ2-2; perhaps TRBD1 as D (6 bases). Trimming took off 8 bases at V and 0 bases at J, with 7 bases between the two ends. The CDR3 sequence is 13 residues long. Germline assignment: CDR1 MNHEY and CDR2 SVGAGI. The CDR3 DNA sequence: TGTGCCAGCGGACAGACGAACACCGGGGAGCTGTTTTTT. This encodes CASGQTNTGELFF.

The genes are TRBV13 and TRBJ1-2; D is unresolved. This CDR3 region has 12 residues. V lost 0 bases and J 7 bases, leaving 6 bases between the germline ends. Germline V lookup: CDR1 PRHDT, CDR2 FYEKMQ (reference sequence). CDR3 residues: CASSLGLRGYTF. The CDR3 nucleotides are TGTGCCAGCAGCTTAGGTCTGCGTGGCTACACCTTC.

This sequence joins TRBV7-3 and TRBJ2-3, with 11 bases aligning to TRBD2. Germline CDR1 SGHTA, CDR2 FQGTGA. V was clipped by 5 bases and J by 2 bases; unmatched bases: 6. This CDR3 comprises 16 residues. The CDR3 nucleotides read TGTGCCAGCAGCCCAGGGACTAGCGGAAACACAGATACGCAGTATTTT. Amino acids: CASSPGTSGNTDTQYF.

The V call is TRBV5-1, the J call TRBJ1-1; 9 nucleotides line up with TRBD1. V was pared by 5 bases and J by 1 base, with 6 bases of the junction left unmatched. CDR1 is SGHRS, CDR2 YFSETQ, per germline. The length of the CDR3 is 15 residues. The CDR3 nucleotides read TGCGCCAGCAGGGATAGGACAGGGGAGAACACTGAAGCTTTCTTT. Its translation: CASRDRTGENTEAFF.

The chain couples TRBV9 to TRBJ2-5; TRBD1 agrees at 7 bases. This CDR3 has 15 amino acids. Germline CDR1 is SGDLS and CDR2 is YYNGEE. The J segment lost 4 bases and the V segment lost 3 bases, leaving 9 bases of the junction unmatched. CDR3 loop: CASSGSQGRGETQYF. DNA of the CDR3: TGTGCCAGCAGCGGGTCACAGGGGAGAGGAGAGACCCAGTACTTC.

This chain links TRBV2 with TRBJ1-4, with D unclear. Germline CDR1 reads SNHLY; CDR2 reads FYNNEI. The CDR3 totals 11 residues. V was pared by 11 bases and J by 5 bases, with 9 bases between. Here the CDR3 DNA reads TGTGCCGGCCGGGTGAATGAAAAACTGTTTTTT. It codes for CAGRVNEKLFF.

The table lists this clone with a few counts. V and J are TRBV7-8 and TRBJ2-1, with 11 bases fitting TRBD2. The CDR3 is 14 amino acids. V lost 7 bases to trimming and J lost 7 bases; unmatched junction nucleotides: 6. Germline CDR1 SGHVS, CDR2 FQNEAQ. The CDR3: CASTLAGVGNEQFF. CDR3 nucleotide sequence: TGTGCCAGCACACTAGCGGGGGTAGGTAATGAGCAGTTCTTC.

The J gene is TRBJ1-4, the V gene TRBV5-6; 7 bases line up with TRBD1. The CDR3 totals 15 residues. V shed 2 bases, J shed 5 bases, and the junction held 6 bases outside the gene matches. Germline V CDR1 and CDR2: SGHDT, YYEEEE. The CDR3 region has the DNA TGTGCCAGCAGCTTCGGGACAGCTAAAAATGAAAAACTGTTTTTT. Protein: CASSFGTAKNEKLFF.

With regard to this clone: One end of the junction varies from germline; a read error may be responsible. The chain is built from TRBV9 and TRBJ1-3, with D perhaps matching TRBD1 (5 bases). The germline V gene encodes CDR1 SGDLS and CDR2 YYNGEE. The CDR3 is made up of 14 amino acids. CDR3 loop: CASSTGLTGNTIYF. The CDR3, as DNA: TGTGCCAGCAGCACGGGACTCACTGGCAACACCATATATTTT.

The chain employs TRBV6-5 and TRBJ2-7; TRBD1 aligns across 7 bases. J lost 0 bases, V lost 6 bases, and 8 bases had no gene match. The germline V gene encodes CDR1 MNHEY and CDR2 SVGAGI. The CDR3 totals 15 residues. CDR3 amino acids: CASRSTGTASYEQYF. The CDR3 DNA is TGTGCCAGCAGGTCTACCGGGACAGCCTCCTACGAGCAGTACTTC.

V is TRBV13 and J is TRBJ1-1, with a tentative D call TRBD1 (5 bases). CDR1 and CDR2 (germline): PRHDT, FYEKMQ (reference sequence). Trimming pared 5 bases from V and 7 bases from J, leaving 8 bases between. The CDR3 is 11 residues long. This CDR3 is CASSTGNEAFF. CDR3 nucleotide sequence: TGTGCCAGCAGCACAGGAAATGAAGCTTTCTTT.

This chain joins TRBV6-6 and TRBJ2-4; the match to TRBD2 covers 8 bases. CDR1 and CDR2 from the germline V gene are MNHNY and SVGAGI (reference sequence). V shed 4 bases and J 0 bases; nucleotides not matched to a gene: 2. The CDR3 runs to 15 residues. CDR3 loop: CASSLAGLAKNIQYF. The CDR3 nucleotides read TGTGCCAGCAGTTTAGCGGGACTAGCCAAAAACATTCAGTACTTC.